These 15 T cell receptor beta chains were sequenced from one sample in a study of T cell changes during pregnancy in multiple sclerosis. Sequencing used immunoSEQ multiplex PCR; TCRdb keeps in-frame clones, though not all of them. The sample lists around 65,000 clones, 92% occurring once. Source: peripheral blood, taken in the second trimester of pregnancy. These receptors all stem from a female donor in good health, enrolled as a control in a pregnancy study.

The chain links TRBV30 to TRBJ2-5; a possible D gene is TRBD2 (5 bases). Trimming took 3 bases from V and 4 from J, leaving 12 bases between them. Germline V CDR1 and CDR2: GTSNPN, SVGIG (reference sequence). The CDR3 extends over 13 amino acids. The CDR3 DNA sequence: TGTGCCTGGAGCGTAGCAGGAGGAGAGACCCAGTACTTC. Encoded protein: CAWSVAGGETQYF.

This clone appeared a few times. The V gene is TRBV2, the J gene TRBJ2-7, with TRBD1 matching 7 bases. The germline V gene encodes CDR1 SNHLY and CDR2 FYNNEI. The junction had 5 bases not matched to a gene; V was cut back by 8 bases and J by 1 base. CDR3 length: 13 amino acids. CDR3 sequence: CASGVGQSYEQYF. CDR3 sequence (DNA): TGTGCCAGCGGCGTGGGACAGTCCTACGAGCAGTACTTC.

J is TRBJ2-2 and V is TRBV30; D is possibly TRBD1 (5 bases). The germline V gene encodes CDR1 GTSNPN and CDR2 SVGIG (reference sequence). This CDR3 spans 15 amino acids. V dropped 3 bases and J dropped 2 bases, with 13 bases sitting between them. The CDR3, as DNA: TGTGCCTGGAGAAGGTTACAGGCCAACACCGGGGAGCTGTTTTTT. It translates to CAWRRLQANTGELFF.

This clone was observed a handful of times. The chain combines TRBV1 with TRBJ2-7; whether TRBD1, the table's D call, matches the DNA was not checked. TRBV1 is a documented pseudogene. The CDR3 length is 17 residues. CDR3 amino acids: CTSSPAPPGRNSYEQYF. The CDR3 nucleotides read TGCACCAGCAGCCCTGCCCCCCCAGGGCGAAATTCCTACGAGCAGTACTTC.

V gene TRBV19 combines with J gene TRBJ2-7, with a tentative D call TRBD2 (7 bases). V was cut by 6 bases and J by 4 bases, with 13 bases left in between. CDR1 is LNHDA, CDR2 SQIVND, per germline (reference sequence). The CDR3 has 13 residues. The CDR3 is CASSPGGDYEQYF. The CDR3 coding sequence is TGTGCCAGTAGCCCGGGGGGCGATTACGAGCAGTACTTC.

The CDR3 DNA sequence: TGCAGCGTTGTAGGGGCAGGGGGAGGAGAGACCCAGTACTTC. Residues: CSVVGAGGGETQYF. The chain is built from TRBV29-1 and TRBJ2-5, with D possibly matching TRBD1 (7 bases). The germline CDR1 and CDR2 sequences are SQVTM and ANQGSEA. Deletions cut 4 bases from V and 4 bases from J, with 16 bases between. This CDR3 region has 14 residues.

This clone was recorded once. V is TRBV5-1 and J is TRBJ2-5; TRBD2 matches at 8 bases. Per germline, CDR1 SGHRS and CDR2 YFSETQ. With 4 bases clipped from V and 1 base from J, the junction kept 6 bases outside the gene matches. The CDR3 contains 15 residues. CDR3 protein: CASSRGTSGQETQYF. Written as DNA, the CDR3 is TGCGCCAGCAGCCGAGGCACTAGCGGCCAAGAGACCCAGTACTTC.

This clone was recorded once. The chain links TRBV10-3 to TRBJ2-5; TRBD1 agrees at 7 bases. The CDR3 is 16 residues long. Germline CDR1 and CDR2: ENHRY and SYGVKD. With V trimmed by 2 bases and J by 5 bases, 11 bases remained unmatched. As DNA, the CDR3 is TGTGCCATCAGTGAGCTTACAGGGGAAGGCACGGAGACCCAGTACTTC. As protein: CAISELTGEGTETQYF.

The rearrangement links TRBV14 to TRBJ1-2; 9 nucleotides align to TRBD1. Trimming at V came to 4 bases and at J to 5 bases, leaving 2 bases not matched to a gene. This CDR3 is built from 13 residues. CDR1 SGHDN and CDR2 FVKESK come from the germline V gene. The CDR3 region has the DNA TGTGCCAGCAGCCCCGGACAGGGGTATGGCTACACCTTC. Its protein product is CASSPGQGYGYTF.

The chain is built from TRBV19 and TRBJ1-3; 9 nucleotides match TRBD1. Germline CDR1 is LNHDA and CDR2 is SQIVND (reference sequence). CDR3 length: 17 residues. Losses at the gene ends were 9 bases for V and 0 bases for J; bases not matched to a gene: 12. Written as DNA, the CDR3 is TGTGCCAGCCGGAGGAGGGACAGGGTAGACTCTGGAAACACCATATATTTT. It translates to CASRRRDRVDSGNTIYF.

The table lists this clone with a count of one. V usage is TRBV7-8 and J usage is TRBJ2-6; 8 bases agree with TRBD1. CDR3 length: 19 amino acids. Germline lookup yields CDR1 SGHVS and CDR2 FQNEAQ. Trimming cost V 8 bases and J 0 bases; bases outside gene matches: 15. In DNA, the CDR3 is TGTGCCAGCCGAAGGGGGCGGACCGGGACAGGCTCTGGGGCCAACGTCCTGACTTTC. This codes for CASRRGRTGTGSGANVLTF.

This clone was observed a single time. The chain has TRBV6-6 and TRBJ1-5; D call uncertain. The V gene lost 0 bases and the J gene lost 5 bases, with 8 bases spanning the gap. CDR1 is MNHNY and CDR2 is SVGAGI in the germline V gene (reference sequence). The CDR3 has 14 residues. CDR3 sequence: CASSYSIADQPQHF. The CDR3 DNA follows: TGTGCCAGCAGTTACTCAATTGCGGATCAGCCCCAGCATTTT.

Here the CDR3 reads CASSQGTSGSPGELFF. CDR3 coding DNA: TGTGCCAGCAGCCAAGGGACTAGCGGGAGTCCCGGGGAGCTGTTTTTT. The V gene is TRBV4-2, the J gene TRBJ2-2, with TRBD2 identical over 13 bases. CDR1 is LGHNA and CDR2 is YNFKEQ in the germline V gene. J lost 6 bases, V lost 1 base, and 2 bases had no gene match. The CDR3 is 16 residues long.

The chain links TRBV6-6 to TRBJ2-4; TRBD2 might be the D (6 bases). This CDR3 is 14 amino acids long. Germline V gene lookup returns CDR1 MNHNY and CDR2 SVGAGI (reference sequence). V lost 10 bases, J lost 6 bases, and 19 bases lay in between. CDR3 in amino acids: CATLRTSKINIQYF. DNA for the CDR3: TGTGCCACCCTAAGAACTAGCAAAATAAACATTCAGTACTTC.

The chain uses TRBV7-3 and TRBJ2-5; 8 nucleotides agree with TRBD2. Germline CDR1 is SGHTA and CDR2 is FQGTGA. V shed 5 bases and J 6 bases; nucleotides not matched to a gene: 17. This CDR3 has 17 residues. Here the CDR3 reads CASSPSSGPGGWQTQYF. The CDR3 nucleotides read TGTGCCAGCAGCCCCTCGAGTGGGCCGGGAGGGTGGCAGACCCAGTACTTC.